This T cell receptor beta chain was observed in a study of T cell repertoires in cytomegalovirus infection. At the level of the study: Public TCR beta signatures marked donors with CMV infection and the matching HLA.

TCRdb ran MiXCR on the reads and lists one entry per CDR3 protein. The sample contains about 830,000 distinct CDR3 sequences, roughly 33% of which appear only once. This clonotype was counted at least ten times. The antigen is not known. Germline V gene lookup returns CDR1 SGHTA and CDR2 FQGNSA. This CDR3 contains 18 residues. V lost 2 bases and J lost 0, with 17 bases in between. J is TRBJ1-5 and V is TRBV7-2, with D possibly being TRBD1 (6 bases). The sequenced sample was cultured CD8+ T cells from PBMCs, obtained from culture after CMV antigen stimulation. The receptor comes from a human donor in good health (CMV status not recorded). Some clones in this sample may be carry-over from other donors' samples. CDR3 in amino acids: CASSLRQDSRYSNQPQHF. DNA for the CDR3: TGTGCCAGCAGCTTACGACAGGATTCACGTTATAGCAATCAGCCCCAGCATTTT.